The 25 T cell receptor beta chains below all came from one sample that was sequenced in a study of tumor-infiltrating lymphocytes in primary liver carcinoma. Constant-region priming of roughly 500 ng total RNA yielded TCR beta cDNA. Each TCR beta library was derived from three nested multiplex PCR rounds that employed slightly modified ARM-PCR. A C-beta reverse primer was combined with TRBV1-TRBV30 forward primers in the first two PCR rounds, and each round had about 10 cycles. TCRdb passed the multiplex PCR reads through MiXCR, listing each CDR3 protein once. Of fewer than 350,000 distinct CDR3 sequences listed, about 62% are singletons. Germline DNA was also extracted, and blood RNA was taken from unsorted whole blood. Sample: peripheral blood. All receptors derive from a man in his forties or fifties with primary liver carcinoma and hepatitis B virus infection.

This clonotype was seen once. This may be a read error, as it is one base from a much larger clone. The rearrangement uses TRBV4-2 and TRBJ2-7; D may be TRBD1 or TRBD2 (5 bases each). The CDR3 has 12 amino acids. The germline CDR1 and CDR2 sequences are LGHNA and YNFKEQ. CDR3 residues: CPSSQTRGEQYF. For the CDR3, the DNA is TGTCCCAGCAGCCAAACTAGGGGAGAGCAGTACTTC.

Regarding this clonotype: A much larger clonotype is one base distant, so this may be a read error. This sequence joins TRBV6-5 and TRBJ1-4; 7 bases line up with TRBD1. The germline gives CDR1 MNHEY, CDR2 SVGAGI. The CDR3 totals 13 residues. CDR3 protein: CASSRGGGEKPFF. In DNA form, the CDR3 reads TGTGCCAGCAGTCGAGGGGGCGGTGAAAAACCGTTTTTT.

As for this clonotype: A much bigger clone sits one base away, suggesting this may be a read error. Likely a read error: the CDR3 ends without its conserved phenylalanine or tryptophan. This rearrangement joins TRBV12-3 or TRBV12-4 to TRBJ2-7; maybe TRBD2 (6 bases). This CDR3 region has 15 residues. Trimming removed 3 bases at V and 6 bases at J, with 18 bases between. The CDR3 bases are TGTGCCAGCAGTTTCGACCGGGGGACGCATCTCGAGCAGTACTTA. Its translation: CASSFDRGTHLEQYL.

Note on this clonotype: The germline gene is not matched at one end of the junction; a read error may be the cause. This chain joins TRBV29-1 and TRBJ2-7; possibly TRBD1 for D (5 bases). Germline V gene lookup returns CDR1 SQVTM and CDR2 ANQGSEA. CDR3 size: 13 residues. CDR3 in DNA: TGCAGTGTTGGCCCAGGGAACTCCTACGAGCAGTACTTC. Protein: CSVGPGNSYEQYF.

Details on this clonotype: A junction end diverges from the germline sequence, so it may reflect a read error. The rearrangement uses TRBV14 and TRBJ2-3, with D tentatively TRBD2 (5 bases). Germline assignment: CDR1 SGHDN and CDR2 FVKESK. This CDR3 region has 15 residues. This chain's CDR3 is CASNQRGLLTDTQYF. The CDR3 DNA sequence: TGTGCCAGCAACCAACGAGGGCTTCTCACAGATACGCAGTATTTT.

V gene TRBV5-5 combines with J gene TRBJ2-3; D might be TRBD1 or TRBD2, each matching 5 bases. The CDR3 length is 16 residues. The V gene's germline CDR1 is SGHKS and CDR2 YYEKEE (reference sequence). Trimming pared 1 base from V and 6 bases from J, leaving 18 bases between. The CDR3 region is CASSLTGTQVSDTQYF. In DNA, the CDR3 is TGTGCCAGCAGCTTGACCGGGACGCAGGTTTCGGATACGCAGTATTTT.

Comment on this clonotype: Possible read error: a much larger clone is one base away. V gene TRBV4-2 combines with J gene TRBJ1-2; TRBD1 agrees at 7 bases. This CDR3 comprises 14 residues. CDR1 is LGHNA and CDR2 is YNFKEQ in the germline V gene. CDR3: CTSSQGQSTYGYTF. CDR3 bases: TGTACCAGCAGCCAGGGACAGTCGACCTATGGCTACACCTTC.

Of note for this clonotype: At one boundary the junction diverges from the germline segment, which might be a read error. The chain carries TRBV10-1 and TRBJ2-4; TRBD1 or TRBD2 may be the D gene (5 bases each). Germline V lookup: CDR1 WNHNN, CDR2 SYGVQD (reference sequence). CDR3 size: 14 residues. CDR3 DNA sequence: TGCGCCAGCAGTGAGTCGCCAGGGAGAGACATTCGGTACTTC. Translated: CASSESPGRDIRYF.

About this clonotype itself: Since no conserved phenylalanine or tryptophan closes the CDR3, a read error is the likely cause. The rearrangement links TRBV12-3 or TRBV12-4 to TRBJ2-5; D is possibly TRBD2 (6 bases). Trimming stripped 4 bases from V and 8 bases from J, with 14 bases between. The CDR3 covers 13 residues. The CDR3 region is CASSWGQGGTQYL. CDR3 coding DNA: TGTGCCAGCAGTTGGGGTCAGGGAGGAACCCAGTACCTC.

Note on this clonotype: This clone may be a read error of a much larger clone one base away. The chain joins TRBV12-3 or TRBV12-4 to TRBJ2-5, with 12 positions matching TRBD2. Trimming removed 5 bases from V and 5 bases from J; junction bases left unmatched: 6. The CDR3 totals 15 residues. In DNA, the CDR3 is TGTGCCAGCAGTCGGACTAGCGGGATGGTCGAGACCCAGTACTTC. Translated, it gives CASSRTSGMVETQYF.

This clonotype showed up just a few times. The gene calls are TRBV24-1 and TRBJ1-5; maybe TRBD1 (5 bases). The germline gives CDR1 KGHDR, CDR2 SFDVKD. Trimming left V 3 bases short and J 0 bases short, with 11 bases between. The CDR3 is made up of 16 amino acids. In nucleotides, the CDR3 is TGTGCCACCAGTGATCGGACGGGACTTAGCAATCAGCCCCAGCATTTT. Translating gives CATSDRTGLSNQPQHF.

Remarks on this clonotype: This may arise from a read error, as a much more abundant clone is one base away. The CDR3 region is CGSSLATEGTAYGYTF. The CDR3, as DNA: TGTGGCAGCAGCTTAGCGACTGAAGGGACAGCTTATGGCTACACCTTC. This sequence joins TRBV7-9 and TRBJ1-2; the match to TRBD1 covers 7 bases. This CDR3 is built from 16 residues. Germline CDR1 SEHNR, CDR2 FQNEAQ (reference sequence).

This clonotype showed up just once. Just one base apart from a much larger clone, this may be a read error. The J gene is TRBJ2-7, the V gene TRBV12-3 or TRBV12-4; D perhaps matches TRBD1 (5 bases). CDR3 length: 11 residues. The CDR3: CGSRELYEQYF. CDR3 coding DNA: TGTGGGAGCAGGGAACTCTACGAGCAGTACTTC.

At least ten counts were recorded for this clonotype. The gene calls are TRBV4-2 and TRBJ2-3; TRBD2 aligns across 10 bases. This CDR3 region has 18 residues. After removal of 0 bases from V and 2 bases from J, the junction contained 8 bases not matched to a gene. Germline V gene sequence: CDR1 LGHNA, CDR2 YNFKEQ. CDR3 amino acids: CASSQDRASGRTTDTQYF. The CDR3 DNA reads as TGTGCCAGCAGCCAAGATCGGGCTAGCGGGAGAACCACAGATACGCAGTATTTT.

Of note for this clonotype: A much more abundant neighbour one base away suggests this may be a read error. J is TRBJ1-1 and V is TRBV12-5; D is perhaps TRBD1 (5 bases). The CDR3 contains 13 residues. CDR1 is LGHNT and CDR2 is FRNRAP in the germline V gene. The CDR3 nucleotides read TGTGCTAGCCAGGGCCAACCGAACACTGAAGCTCTCTTT. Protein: CASQGQPNTEALF.

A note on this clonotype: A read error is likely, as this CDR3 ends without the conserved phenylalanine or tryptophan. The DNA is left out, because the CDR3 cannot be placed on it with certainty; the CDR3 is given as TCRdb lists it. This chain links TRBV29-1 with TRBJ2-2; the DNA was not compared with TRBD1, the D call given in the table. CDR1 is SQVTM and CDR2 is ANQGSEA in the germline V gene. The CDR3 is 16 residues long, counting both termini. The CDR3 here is CSVETGESSYAGELLS.

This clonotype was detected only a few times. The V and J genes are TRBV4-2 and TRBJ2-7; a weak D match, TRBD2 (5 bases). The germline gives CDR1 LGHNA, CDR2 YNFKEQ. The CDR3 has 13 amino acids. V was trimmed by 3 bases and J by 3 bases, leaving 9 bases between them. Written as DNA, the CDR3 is TGTGCCAGCAGCCAGCGGGTGGACTACGAGCAGTACTTC. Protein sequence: CASSQRVDYEQYF.

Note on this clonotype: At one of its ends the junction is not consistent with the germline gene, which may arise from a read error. The CDR3 sequence: CASSFRSGANILTF. For the CDR3, the DNA is TGTGCCAGCAGCTTTCGGTCGGGGGCCAACATCCTGACTTTC. This rearrangement joins TRBV7-9 to TRBJ2-6; possibly TRBD1 or TRBD2 for D (6 bases each). The CDR3 contains 14 residues. Germline V gene sequence: CDR1 SEHNR, CDR2 FQNEAQ (reference sequence).

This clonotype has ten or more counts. CDR3 protein: CASSQPWDKNTEAFF. The CDR3 DNA follows: TGCGCCAGCAGCCAACCCTGGGACAAGAACACTGAAGCTTTCTTT. The V call is TRBV4-1, the J call TRBJ1-1; a possible D gene is TRBD1 (6 bases). V lost 2 bases and J lost 1, with 11 bases in between. The CDR3 is made up of 15 amino acids. Germline CDR1 reads MGHRA; CDR2 reads YSYEKL.

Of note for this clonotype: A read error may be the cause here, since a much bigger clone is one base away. The CDR3 DNA sequence: TGTGCCAGCAGTTTACAGGACGCCTACGAGCAGCACTTC. This encodes CASSLQDAYEQHF. The chain links TRBV6-2 or TRBV6-3 to TRBJ2-7, with D perhaps matching TRBD1 (5 bases). This CDR3 contains 13 residues. Germline CDR1 reads MNHEY; CDR2 reads SVGEGT.

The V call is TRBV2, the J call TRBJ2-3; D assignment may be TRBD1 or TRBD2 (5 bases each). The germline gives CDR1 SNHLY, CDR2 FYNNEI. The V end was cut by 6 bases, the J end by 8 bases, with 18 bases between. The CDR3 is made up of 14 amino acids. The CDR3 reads CASRPGLSGGTQYF. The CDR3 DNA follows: TGTGCCAGCAGACCAGGGTTGTCTGGGGGTACGCAGTATTTT.

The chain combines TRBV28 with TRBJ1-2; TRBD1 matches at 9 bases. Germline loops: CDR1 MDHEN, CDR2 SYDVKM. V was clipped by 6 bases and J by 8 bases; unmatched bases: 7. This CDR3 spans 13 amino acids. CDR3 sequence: CASRGTGRRGYTF. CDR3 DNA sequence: TGTGCCAGCAGGGGGACAGGGCGGCGGGGCTACACCTTC.

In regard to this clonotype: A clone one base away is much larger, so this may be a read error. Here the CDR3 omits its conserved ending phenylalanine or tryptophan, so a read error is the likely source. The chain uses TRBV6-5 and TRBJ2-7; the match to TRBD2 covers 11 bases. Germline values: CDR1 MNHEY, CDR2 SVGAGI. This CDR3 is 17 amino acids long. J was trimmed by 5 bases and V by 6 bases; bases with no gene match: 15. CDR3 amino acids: CASRFLVAGGPGDEQYL. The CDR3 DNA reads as TGTGCCAGCAGATTTTTAGTAGCGGGAGGGCCCGGGGACGAGCAGTACCTC.

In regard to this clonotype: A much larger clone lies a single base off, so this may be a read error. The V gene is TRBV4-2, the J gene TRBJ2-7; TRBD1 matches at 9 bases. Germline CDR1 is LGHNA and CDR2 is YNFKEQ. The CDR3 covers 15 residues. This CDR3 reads CASSQAGTGISEQCF. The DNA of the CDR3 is TGTGCCAGCAGCCAAGCTGGGACAGGGATCTCCGAGCAGTGCTTC.

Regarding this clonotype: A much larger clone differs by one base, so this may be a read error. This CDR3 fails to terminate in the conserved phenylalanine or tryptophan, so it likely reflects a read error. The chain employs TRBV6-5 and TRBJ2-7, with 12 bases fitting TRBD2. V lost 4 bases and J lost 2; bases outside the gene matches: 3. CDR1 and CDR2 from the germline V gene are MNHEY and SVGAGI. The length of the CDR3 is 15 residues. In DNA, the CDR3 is TGTGCCAGCAGTTCCCGACTAGCGGGAGCCTACGAGCAGTACTAC. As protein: CASSSRLAGAYEQYY.